This entry lists 26 T cell receptor beta chains sequenced from one sample in a study of blood T cell repertoires in COVID-19. TCRdb's table, derived via immunoSEQ multiplex PCR, lists solely in-frame clones and lacks some. The sample contains over 400,000 clones, 70% to 90% of which appear only once. The source material was peripheral blood. All receptors derive from a woman aged 45-59 years with COVID-19, enrolled during active disease.

This clone appeared a few times. The rearrangement joins TRBV6-6 to TRBJ2-3; D is possibly TRBD2 (7 bases). The CDR3 has 14 residues. The V end was cut by 6 bases, the J end by 5 bases, with 15 bases between. Per the germline V gene, CDR1 is MNHNY and CDR2 is SVGAGI (reference sequence). The CDR3 spells CASSSGGRGDTQYF. The CDR3 region has the DNA TGTGCCAGCAGCTCCGGGGGGCGTGGAGATACGCAGTATTTT.

The chain has TRBV18 and TRBJ1-4; the match to TRBD1 covers 7 bases. CDR1 and CDR2 from the germline V gene are KGHSH and LQKENI. The J segment lost 0 bases and the V segment lost 5 bases, leaving 0 bases of the junction unmatched. This CDR3 has 14 amino acids. The CDR3 loop reads CASSGTATNEKLFF. CDR3 coding DNA: TGTGCCAGCTCAGGGACAGCAACTAATGAAAAACTGTTTTTT.

The chain joins TRBV6-5 to TRBJ1-2, with 7 bases matching TRBD1. The V gene's germline CDR1 is MNHEY and CDR2 SVGAGI. The CDR3 is made up of 12 amino acids. With V trimmed by 6 bases and J by 4 bases, 2 bases remained unmatched. The DNA for the CDR3 is TGTGCCAGCAGACAGGGGATCTATGGCTACACCTTC. Its translation is CASRQGIYGYTF.

The chain employs TRBV5-4 and TRBJ2-1; D unclear. The CDR3 loop spans 13 amino acids. V lost 0 bases to trimming and J lost 7 bases, with 8 bases between them. The germline CDR1 and CDR2 sequences are SGHNT and YYREEE (reference sequence). CDR3 nucleotide sequence: TGTGCCAGCAGCTTGGGGCATAATAATGAGCAGTTCTTC. It encodes CASSLGHNNEQFF.

The chain joins TRBV7-2 to TRBJ2-3; D not resolved. Trimming pared 2 bases from V and 0 bases from J, leaving 3 bases between. CDR3 length: 13 residues. CDR1 SGHTA and CDR2 FQGNSA come from the germline V gene. CDR3 protein: CASSLQSTDTQYF. CDR3 in DNA: TGTGCCAGCAGCTTACAGAGCACAGATACGCAGTATTTT.

This clone appeared once. This chain uses TRBV12-3 or TRBV12-4 with TRBJ1-1; D ambiguous. The V end lost 2 bases, the J end lost 5 bases, and 9 bases lay between the germline ends. The CDR3 contains 13 residues. Here the CDR3 DNA reads TGTGCCAGCAGTTTAATATTAGTTACTGAAGCTTTCTTT. It specifies CASSLILVTEAFF.

The rearrangement uses TRBV10-3 and TRBJ1-1; D is possibly TRBD1 (5 bases). This CDR3 contains 12 residues. The V gene lost 9 bases and the J gene lost 3 bases, with 11 bases spanning the gap. Per the germline V gene, CDR1 is ENHRY and CDR2 is SYGVKD. The CDR3 reads CAMQGLDTEAFF. The CDR3 bases are TGTGCCATGCAGGGATTAGACACTGAAGCTTTCTTT.

This clone was detected only once. This chain connects TRBV23-1 to TRBJ2-7; 8 nucleotides match TRBD1. TRBV23-1 is placed among ORFs of uncertain function. Trimming took 4 bases from V and 5 from J; bases not matched to a gene: 10. The CDR3 runs to 15 residues. CDR3 nucleotides: TGCGCCAGCAGTCCACCGGACAGGGTTAAGGACGAGCAGTACTTC. Amino acids: CASSPPDRVKDEQYF.

The chain links TRBV2 to TRBJ2-3, with TRBD2 identical over 10 bases. The CDR3 runs 15 residues. The trim removed 7 bases at V and 5 bases at J, leaving 9 bases unmatched. Germline-derived CDR1 and CDR2 are SNHLY and FYNNEI. CDR3 residues: CASNLLAGRGDTQYF. The CDR3 DNA sequence: TGTGCCAGCAACCTACTAGCGGGGCGTGGAGATACGCAGTATTTT. The variable domain in full, with the rest retrieved from reference TRBV2 and TRBJ2-3, is EPEVTQTPSHQVTQMGQEVILRCVPISNHLYFYWYRQILGQKVEFLVSFYNNEISEKSEIFDDQFSVERPDGSNFTLKIRSTKLEDSAMYFCASNLLAGRGDTQYFGPGTRLTVL.

This rearrangement joins TRBV11-3 to TRBJ2-2; 11 bases are shared with TRBD1. After removal of 5 bases from V and 3 bases from J, the junction contained 2 bases not matched to a gene. This CDR3 region has 15 residues. Germline lookup yields CDR1 SGHNT and CDR2 YENEEA. In nucleotides, the CDR3 is TGTGCCAGCAGCCCGGGACAGGGGGACACCGGGGAGCTGTTTTTT. The encoded protein is CASSPGQGDTGELFF.

The CDR3 spells CASQGQVWGSETQYF. The CDR3 DNA reads TGTGCCAGCCAAGGTCAAGTGTGGGGCTCGGAGACCCAGTACTTC. The chain employs TRBV2 and TRBJ2-5, with D possibly being TRBD1 (5 bases). Germline V gives CDR1 SNHLY, CDR2 FYNNEI. Trimming removed 8 bases from V and 5 bases from J, with 21 bases in between. The CDR3 consists of 15 residues.

The rearrangement joins TRBV28 to TRBJ2-5; no clear D. The germline V gene has CDR1 MDHEN and CDR2 SYDVKM. With 3 bases removed from V and 5 bases from J, the gap between germline ends came to 13 bases. This CDR3 spans 14 amino acids. CDR3 in amino acids: CASSLIQVVETQYF. CDR3 nucleotide sequence: TGTGCCAGCAGTTTGATTCAGGTGGTGGAGACCCAGTACTTC. The entire variable domain, with the rest obtained from reference TRBV28 and TRBJ2-5, is as follows: DVKVTQSSRYLVKRTGEKVFLECVQDMDHENMFWYRQDPGLGLRLIYFSYDVKMKEKGDIPEGYSVSREKKERFSLILESASTNQTSMYLCASSLIQVVETQYFGPGTRLLVL.

V is TRBV9 and J is TRBJ2-3; D may be TRBD1 (6 bases). The V end lost 4 bases, the J end lost 8 bases, and 23 bases lay between the germline ends. Germline V lookup: CDR1 SGDLS, CDR2 YYNGEE. The CDR3 loop spans 16 amino acids. In DNA, the CDR3 is TGTGCCAGCAGCCAAACGCCCGGACAGCGTCACGCTACGCAGTATTTT. It yields the protein CASSQTPGQRHATQYF.

The chain combines TRBV24-1 with TRBJ2-1; tentatively, D is TRBD2 (5 bases). CDR1 and CDR2 (germline): KGHDR, SFDVKD. The V gene lost 4 bases and the J gene lost 5 bases, with 8 bases spanning the gap. The CDR3 loop spans 13 amino acids. The CDR3 region has the DNA TGTGCCACCAGTGACCCCGGGGACAATGAGCAGTTCTTC. Translating it yields CATSDPGDNEQFF.

The chain has TRBV2 and TRBJ2-3, with D tentatively TRBD2 (5 bases). This CDR3 is built from 14 residues. In germline, CDR1 is SNHLY, CDR2 FYNNEI. Trimming pared 2 bases from V and 4 bases from J, leaving 10 bases between. CDR3: CASSEMRAPDTQYF. The CDR3 bases are TGTGCCAGCAGTGAAATGCGGGCCCCAGATACGCAGTATTTT.

The V gene is TRBV5-1, the J gene TRBJ1-2; a possible D gene is TRBD1 (5 bases). V lost 4 bases to trimming and J lost 6 bases, with 13 bases between them. Germline V gives CDR1 SGHRS, CDR2 YFSETQ. This CDR3 is 13 amino acids long. Here the CDR3 reads CASSLGAEDGYTF. The CDR3 nucleotides read TGCGCCAGCAGCCTAGGGGCAGAAGATGGCTACACCTTC.

The chain has TRBV11-2 and TRBJ2-1; weak D call: TRBD2 (5 bases). CDR3 size: 15 residues. CDR1 and CDR2 from the germline V gene are SGHAT and FQNNGV. V was clipped by 3 bases and J by 5 bases, with 14 bases between them. CDR3 coding DNA: TGTGCCAGCAGCTTCCGGGGAGTGATGGACAATGAGCAGTTCTTC. It yields the protein CASSFRGVMDNEQFF.

This clone came up once. The CDR3 DNA is TGTGCCAGCAGCTACAACCCCGGGACAGAGGAGACCCAGTACTTC. It encodes CASSYNPGTEETQYF. This chain uses TRBV7-9 with TRBJ2-5, with 7 bases lining up with TRBD1. CDR3 length equals 15 residues. Germline CDR1 reads SEHNR; CDR2 reads FQNEAQ (reference sequence). Trimming cost V 4 bases and J 5 bases; bases outside gene matches: 10.

This clone was found a few times. This rearrangement joins TRBV5-8 to TRBJ1-1; possible D gene TRBD1, 5 bases. Trimming shortened V by 0 bases and J by 4 bases, and 10 bases separated the two germline ends. The CDR3 has 14 residues. Germline values: CDR1 SGHTS, CDR2 YDEGEE. CDR3 sequence reads: CASSLVAGTTEAFF. CDR3 nucleotide sequence: TGTGCCAGCAGCTTGGTTGCGGGGACCACTGAAGCTTTCTTT.

V and J are TRBV2 and TRBJ1-2; D not certain. CDR3 length equals 18 residues. Trimming removed 3 bases from V and 7 bases from J, with 27 bases in between. Germline CDR1 and CDR2: SNHLY and FYNNEI. The CDR3 region has the DNA TGTGCCAGCAGTGACTCTTTCTCCTCTTATGGACTCCCCGGTGGCTACACCTTC. This sequence encodes CASSDSFSSYGLPGGYTF.

The chain couples TRBV6-2 or TRBV6-3 to TRBJ2-2; 8 bases are a match to TRBD1. CDR3 length: 13 amino acids. CDR1 and CDR2 (germline): MNHEY, SVGEGT. Trimming removed 6 bases from V and 6 bases from J; junction bases left unmatched: 3. The CDR3 region is CASSPQGAGELFF. In DNA, the CDR3 is TGTGCCAGCAGCCCACAGGGGGCCGGGGAGCTGTTTTTT.

The genes are TRBV27 and TRBJ1-6; D is unresolved. CDR3 size: 15 residues. Germline V gene sequence: CDR1 MNHEY, CDR2 SMNVEV (reference sequence). V was shortened by 2 bases and J by 10 bases, with 15 bases between the two germline ends. DNA of the CDR3: TGTGCCAGCAGTTTAATGGCCCCATCCCAGTCACCCCTCCACTTT. It specifies CASSLMAPSQSPLHF.

The CDR3 coding sequence is TGTGCCAGCAGCCCGAGGGACAGGGGAGGTACGCAGTATTTT. Its protein product is CASSPRDRGGTQYF. This chain joins TRBV7-9 and TRBJ2-3; 10 bases are a match to TRBD1. With V trimmed by 5 bases and J by 8 bases, 7 bases remained unmatched. This CDR3 has 14 amino acids. Germline lookup yields CDR1 SEHNR and CDR2 FQNEAQ (reference sequence).

The CDR3 DNA is TGCGCCAGCAGCCCACGGGGGGGGAAAGAGACCCAGTACTTC. This gives the protein CASSPRGGKETQYF. The chain joins TRBV5-1 to TRBJ2-5; the match to TRBD2 covers 8 bases. The V segment lost 4 bases and the J segment 3 bases; nucleotides outside the gene matches: 5. This CDR3 region has 14 residues. CDR1 and CDR2 (germline): SGHRS, YFSETQ.

The chain has TRBV5-4 and TRBJ1-6; the D gene is possibly TRBD1 (5 bases). V gave up 4 bases and J gave up 5 bases, with 22 bases separating them. The CDR3 covers 18 residues. Germline assignment: CDR1 SGHNT and CDR2 YYREEE (reference sequence). CDR3 sequence: CASSGGTDLLKDNSPLHF. Here the CDR3 DNA reads TGTGCCAGCAGCGGGGGGACCGACCTCCTCAAGGATAATTCACCCCTCCACTTT.

This rearrangement joins TRBV5-1 to TRBJ1-2, with 10 bases that match TRBD1. V shed 4 bases and J 4 bases; nucleotides not matched to a gene: 7. The CDR3 sequence is 15 residues long. In germline, CDR1 is SGHRS, CDR2 YFSETQ. CDR3 residues: CASSPGTGDPYGYTF. The CDR3 coding sequence is TGCGCCAGCAGCCCAGGGACAGGGGACCCCTATGGCTACACCTTC.